One and the same sample provided the 20 T cell receptor beta chains below, sequenced in a study of shared clonotypes between healthy human individuals. Only in-frame clones appear in the TCRdb table, and some are missing; sequencing was by immunoSEQ multiplex PCR. Among 2 million or so clones listed, approximately 94% were seen once. The naive CD8 fraction comprised CD45RO-negative cells positively selected for CCR7 and excluded terminally differentiated effector memory CD45RA+ cells. The sequencing input was naive CD8+ T cells sorted from blood. These receptors all stem from a man aged 18 to 30 in good health.

The gene calls are TRBV9 and TRBJ2-5; weak D call: TRBD2 (6 bases). Trimming took 4 bases from V and 5 from J, leaving 21 bases between them. Germline CDR1 SGDLS, CDR2 YYNGEE. The CDR3 is 16 residues long. CDR3 sequence: CASSPVVADKWETQYF. The CDR3 coding sequence is TGTGCCAGCAGCCCCGTGGTAGCGGACAAGTGGGAGACCCAGTACTTC.

The V gene is TRBV4-2, the J gene TRBJ1-5, with TRBD1 identical over 7 bases. Germline-derived CDR1 and CDR2 are LGHNA and YNFKEQ. The CDR3 contains 15 residues. The V gene end was trimmed by 4 bases and the J gene end by 2 bases; junction bases not matched to a gene: 5. CDR3 DNA: TGTGCCAGCAGCCCAGAGGGGGCAGGCAATCAGCCCCAGCATTTT. Amino acids: CASSPEGAGNQPQHF.

The genes are TRBV14 and TRBJ2-7, with a weak D call TRBD2 (5 bases). Germline loops: CDR1 SGHDN, CDR2 FVKESK. V lost 1 base and J 6 bases, leaving 13 bases between the germline ends. The CDR3 length is 14 residues. The CDR3 here is CASSQVRGFGEQYF. CDR3 DNA: TGTGCCAGCAGCCAAGTACGAGGGTTCGGCGAGCAGTACTTC.

V gene TRBV7-6 combines with J gene TRBJ2-7; 12 bases agree with TRBD2. CDR1 is SGHVS, CDR2 FNYEAQ, per germline. V trimming: 3 bases; J trimming: 5 bases; junction bases outside the gene matches: 2. The CDR3 covers 14 residues. The CDR3 loop reads CASSLTSGRHEQYF. The DNA for the CDR3 is TGTGCCAGCAGCTTGACTAGCGGGAGACACGAGCAGTACTTC.

V is TRBV27 and J is TRBJ2-3, with 8 bases lining up with TRBD1. Germline V gives CDR1 MNHEY, CDR2 SMNVEV (reference sequence). The CDR3 consists of 16 residues. V shed 0 bases and J 4 bases; nucleotides not matched to a gene: 6. CDR3 protein: CASSLSAGGSPDTQYF. In nucleotides, the CDR3 is TGTGCCAGCAGTTTATCGGCAGGGGGCAGCCCAGATACGCAGTATTTT.

The rearrangement uses TRBV5-6 and TRBJ1-1, with D hard to call. CDR1 and CDR2 (germline): SGHDT, YYEEEE. This CDR3 spans 12 amino acids. The V gene lost 3 bases and the J gene lost 8 bases, with 11 bases spanning the gap. The CDR3 spells CASSSRTPEAFF. The CDR3 nucleotides are TGTGCCAGCAGCTCTCGGACGCCCGAAGCTTTCTTT. The variable domain in full, with the rest retrieved from reference TRBV5-6 and TRBJ1-1, is DAGVTQSPTHLIKTRGQQVTLRCSPKSGHDTVSWYQQALGQGPQFIFQYYEEEERQRGNFPDRFSGHQFPNYSSELNVNALLLGDSALYLCASSSRTPEAFFGQGTRLTVV.

V gene TRBV29-1 combines with J gene TRBJ2-1; TRBD1 agrees at 7 bases. CDR3 size: 17 residues. CDR1 and CDR2 (germline): SQVTM, ANQGSEA. The ends lost 1 base at V and 0 bases at J; junction bases unmatched: 9. CDR3 nucleotide sequence: TGCAGCGTTGAAGGATTTCAAGGGGGCAGCTCCTACAATGAGCAGTTCTTC. It codes for CSVEGFQGGSSYNEQFF.

This clone was counted once. V gene TRBV5-4 combines with J gene TRBJ2-1; D remains ambiguous. Between the trimmed V and J ends, which lost 1 base and 0 bases, there was a span of 8 bases. This CDR3 has 15 amino acids. Per the germline V gene, CDR1 is SGHNT and CDR2 is YYREEE (reference sequence). The CDR3 region is CASSLTWGSYNEQFF. The CDR3 bases are TGTGCCAGCAGCTTGACGTGGGGCTCCTACAATGAGCAGTTCTTC.

The chain combines TRBV7-2 with TRBJ2-2; D is unclear. Germline V gene sequence: CDR1 SGHTA, CDR2 FQGNSA. Trimming removed 1 base from V and 7 bases from J, with 4 bases in between. This CDR3 has 12 amino acids. CDR3 region: CASSLEVGELFF. In nucleotides, the CDR3 is TGTGCCAGCAGCTTAGAGGTCGGGGAGCTGTTTTTT. The full variable domain, rest sourced from reference TRBV7-2 and TRBJ2-2, is GAGVSQSPSNKVTEKGKDVELRCDPISGHTALYWYRQSLGQGLEFLIYFQGNSAPDKSGLPSDRFSAERTGGSVSTLTIQRTQQEDSAVYLCASSLEVGELFFGEGSRLTVL.

V usage is TRBV29-1 and J usage is TRBJ2-7; 11 nucleotides agree with TRBD2. With V trimmed by 4 bases and J by 7 bases, 6 bases remained unmatched. This CDR3 region has 13 residues. Germline V gives CDR1 SQVTM, CDR2 ANQGSEA. CDR3 loop: CSVGETSGIEQYF. The CDR3, as DNA: TGCAGCGTTGGAGAGACTAGCGGGATTGAGCAGTACTTC.

This clone showed up just once. This chain uses TRBV2 with TRBJ2-7; D uncertain. Deletions cut 4 bases from V and 4 bases from J, with 14 bases between. Germline V lookup: CDR1 SNHLY, CDR2 FYNNEI. The CDR3 totals 14 residues. The CDR3 protein is CASSGRLDLYEQYF. The CDR3 nucleotides read TGTGCCAGCAGTGGTCGACTCGACCTATACGAGCAGTACTTC.

Turning to this clone: The same CDR3 is also encoded by other DNA sequences in this sample. The chain uses TRBV7-9 and TRBJ2-7; D is undetermined. CDR1 and CDR2 from the germline V gene are SEHNR and FQNEAQ (reference sequence). This CDR3 has 14 residues. Trimming pared 3 bases from V and 0 bases from J, leaving 9 bases between. The CDR3 nucleotides read TGTGCCAGCAGCTTTCTAACGAGCTCCTACGAGCAGTACTTC. This codes for CASSFLTSSYEQYF.

The chain joins TRBV19 to TRBJ2-1; TRBD2 aligns across 7 bases. The trim removed 5 bases at V and 4 bases at J, leaving 5 bases unmatched. The CDR3 contains 14 residues. Germline assignment: CDR1 LNHDA and CDR2 SQIVND (reference sequence). The CDR3 sequence: CASSVGGKYNEQFF. As DNA, the CDR3 is TGTGCCAGTAGTGTGGGGGGGAAGTACAATGAGCAGTTCTTC.

This chain uses TRBV5-1 with TRBJ1-1, with TRBD1 matching 9 bases. Germline V gene data show CDR1 as SGHRS and CDR2 as YFSETQ. The CDR3 contains 17 residues. V lost 0 bases to trimming and J lost 4 bases; unmatched junction nucleotides: 10. CDR3 residues: CASSLVPGQGALTEAFF. In DNA, the CDR3 is TGCGCCAGCAGCTTGGTACCGGGACAGGGTGCCCTCACTGAAGCTTTCTTT.

The V call is TRBV28, the J call TRBJ1-2, with 11 bases identical to TRBD1. Germline-derived CDR1 and CDR2 are MDHEN and SYDVKM. The CDR3 is made up of 18 amino acids. V shed 1 base and J 3 bases; nucleotides not matched to a gene: 10. The CDR3 protein is CASSLSRDRGVEDYGYTF. The CDR3 bases are TGTGCCAGCAGTTTATCTCGGGACAGGGGGGTTGAAGACTATGGCTACACCTTC.

This chain connects TRBV30 to TRBJ1-1; D is undetermined. The CDR3 consists of 13 residues. The ends were cut back, 5 bases at V and 0 bases at J, with 10 bases in the middle. Germline V gene lookup returns CDR1 GTSNPN and CDR2 SVGIG (reference sequence). The CDR3 sequence: CAWAQKLNTEAFF. The CDR3 nucleotides read TGTGCCTGGGCACAGAAGTTGAACACTGAAGCTTTCTTT. Using reference TRBV30 and TRBJ1-1 for the parts outside the CDR3, the full variable domain is SQTIHQWPATLVQPVGSPLSLECTVEGTSNPNLYWYRQAAGRGLQLLFYSVGIGQISSEVPQNLSASRPQDRQFILSSKKLLLSDSGFYLCAWAQKLNTEAFFGQGTRLTVV.

The rearrangement links TRBV30 to TRBJ2-2; D not certain. CDR1 is GTSNPN, CDR2 SVGIG, per germline (reference sequence). The V end was cut by 2 bases, the J end by 9 bases, with 7 bases between. The CDR3 has 11 residues. CDR3 nucleotides: TGTGCCTGGAGTCCCTGGAGGGAGCTGTTTTTT. Translation: CAWSPWRELFF.

With regard to this clone: The sample carries other DNA sequences with the same CDR3. The chain couples TRBV19 to TRBJ2-7; D is ambiguous. The CDR3 totals 14 residues. Germline V gives CDR1 LNHDA, CDR2 SQIVND (reference sequence). V lost 2 bases to trimming and J lost 1 base, with 9 bases between them. CDR3 loop: CASSIFPGSYEQYF. CDR3 in DNA: TGTGCCAGTAGTATATTCCCAGGATCCTACGAGCAGTACTTC.

The CDR3 DNA reads as TGTGCCAGCAGCGCCTTTGTTACCGGGGAGCTGTTTTTT. Translated: CASSAFVTGELFF. V is TRBV9 and J is TRBJ2-2; D ambiguous. V shed 3 bases and J shed 5 bases, with 8 bases lying between them. The CDR3 has 13 residues. CDR1 and CDR2 (germline): SGDLS, YYNGEE.

DNA of the CDR3: TGTGCCAGCAGCTTAGAGGTCTCCTACAATGAGCAGTTCTTC. Amino acid sequence: CASSLEVSYNEQFF. The chain has TRBV7-2 and TRBJ2-1, with D uncertain. This CDR3 is built from 14 residues. V dropped 1 base and J dropped 0 bases, with 4 bases sitting between them. Germline V gene sequence: CDR1 SGHTA, CDR2 FQGNSA.